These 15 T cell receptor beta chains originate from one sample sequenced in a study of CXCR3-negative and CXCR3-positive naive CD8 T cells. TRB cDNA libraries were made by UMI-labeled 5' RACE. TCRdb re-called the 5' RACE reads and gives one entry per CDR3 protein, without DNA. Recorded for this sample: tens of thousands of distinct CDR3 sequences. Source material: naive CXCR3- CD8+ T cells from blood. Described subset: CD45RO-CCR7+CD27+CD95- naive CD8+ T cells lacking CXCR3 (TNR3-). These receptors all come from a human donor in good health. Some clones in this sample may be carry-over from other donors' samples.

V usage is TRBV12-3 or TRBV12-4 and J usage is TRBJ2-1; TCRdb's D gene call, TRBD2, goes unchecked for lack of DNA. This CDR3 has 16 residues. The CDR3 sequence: CASSLVLAGIEHEQFF.

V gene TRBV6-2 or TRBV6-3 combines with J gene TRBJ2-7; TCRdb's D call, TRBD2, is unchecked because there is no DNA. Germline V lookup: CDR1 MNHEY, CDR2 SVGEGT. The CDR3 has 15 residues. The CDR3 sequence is CASSHLGRSSYEQYF.

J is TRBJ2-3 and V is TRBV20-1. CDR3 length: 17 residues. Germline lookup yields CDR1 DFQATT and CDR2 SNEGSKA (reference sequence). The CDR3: CSAQNPIHDRWADTQYF.

The CDR3 here is CASCRGESTDTQYF. V and J are TRBV6-1 and TRBJ2-3; without DNA, the TCRdb call of TRBD2 cannot be checked. The CDR3 runs to 14 residues. The germline V gene encodes CDR1 MNHNS and CDR2 SASEGT.

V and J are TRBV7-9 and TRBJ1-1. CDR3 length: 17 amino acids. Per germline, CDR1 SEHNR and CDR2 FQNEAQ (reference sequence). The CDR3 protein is CASRPAEGSLRDTEAFF. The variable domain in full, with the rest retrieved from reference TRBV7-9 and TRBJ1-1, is DTGVSQNPRHKITKRGQNVTFRCDPISEHNRLYWYRQTLGQGPEFLTYFQNEAQLEKSRLLSDRFSAERPKGSFSTLEIQRTEQGDSAMYLCASRPAEGSLRDTEAFFGQGTRLTVV.

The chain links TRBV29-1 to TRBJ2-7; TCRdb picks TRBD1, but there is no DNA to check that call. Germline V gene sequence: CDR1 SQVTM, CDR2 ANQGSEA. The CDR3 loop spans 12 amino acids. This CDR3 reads CSAFTGSYEQYF.

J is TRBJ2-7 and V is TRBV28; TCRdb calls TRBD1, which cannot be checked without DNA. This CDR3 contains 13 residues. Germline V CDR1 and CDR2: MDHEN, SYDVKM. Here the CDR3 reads CASRDRSSYEQYF.

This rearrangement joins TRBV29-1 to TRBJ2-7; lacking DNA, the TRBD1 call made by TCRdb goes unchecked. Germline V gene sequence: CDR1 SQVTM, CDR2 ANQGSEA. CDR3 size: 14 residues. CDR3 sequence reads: CSVVGTVSSYEQYF.

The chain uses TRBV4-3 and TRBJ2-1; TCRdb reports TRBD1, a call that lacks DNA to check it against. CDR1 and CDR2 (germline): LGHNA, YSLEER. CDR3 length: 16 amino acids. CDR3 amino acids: CASSQARGLRLPEQFF.

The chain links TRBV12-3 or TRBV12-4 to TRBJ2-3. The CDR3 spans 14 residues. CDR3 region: CASSSGGLEDTQYF.

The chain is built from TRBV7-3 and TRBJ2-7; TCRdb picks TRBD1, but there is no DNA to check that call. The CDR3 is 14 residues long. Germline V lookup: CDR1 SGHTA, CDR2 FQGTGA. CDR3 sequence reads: CASSRTGNQETQYF.

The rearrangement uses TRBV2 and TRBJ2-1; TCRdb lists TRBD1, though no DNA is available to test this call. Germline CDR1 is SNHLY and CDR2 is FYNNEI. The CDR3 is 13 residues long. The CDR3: CASRGGRYNEQFF.

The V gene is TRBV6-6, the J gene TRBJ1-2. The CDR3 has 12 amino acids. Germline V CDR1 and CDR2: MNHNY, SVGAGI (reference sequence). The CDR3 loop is CAAVGGAYGYTF.

Here the CDR3 reads CASSPDRGQHYNEQFF. This chain links TRBV6-5 with TRBJ2-1; TCRdb names TRBD1, which stays unverified in the absence of DNA. The CDR3 sequence is 16 residues long. Germline V gene data show CDR1 as MNHEY and CDR2 as SVGAGI.

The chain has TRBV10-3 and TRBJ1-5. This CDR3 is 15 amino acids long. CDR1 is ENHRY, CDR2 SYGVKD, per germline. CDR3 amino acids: CAISDFAQGNQPQHF.